Detailed here is one T cell receptor beta chain. Trimming left V 6 bases short and J 3 bases short, with 14 bases between. Looked up from germline, CDR1 is SNHLY and CDR2 is FYNNEI. This CDR3 has 14 amino acids. This specimen comes from a study of CD8 T cells in Susac syndrome. After extraction with the RNeasy kit, roughly 0.5 to 1 ug of the RNA was reverse transcribed using random hexamers. TCRdb itself ran the immunoSEQ multiplex PCR reads through MiXCR, one entry per CDR3 protein. This table has 200,000 or so distinct CDR3 sequences, 90% to 95% appearing once. The authors carried out high-throughput sequencing of TCR beta. They applied it to CD8+ and CD4+ T cells obtained from blood.

The receptor was isolated from a human donor with multiple sclerosis. The chain has TRBV2 and TRBJ1-2; D is uncertain. The specimen sequenced was CD4+ T cells from PBMCs. The DNA of the CDR3 is TGTGCCAGCAGACCGTCCGGGCGTTACTATGGCTACACCTTC. Encoded protein: CASRPSGRYYGYTF.